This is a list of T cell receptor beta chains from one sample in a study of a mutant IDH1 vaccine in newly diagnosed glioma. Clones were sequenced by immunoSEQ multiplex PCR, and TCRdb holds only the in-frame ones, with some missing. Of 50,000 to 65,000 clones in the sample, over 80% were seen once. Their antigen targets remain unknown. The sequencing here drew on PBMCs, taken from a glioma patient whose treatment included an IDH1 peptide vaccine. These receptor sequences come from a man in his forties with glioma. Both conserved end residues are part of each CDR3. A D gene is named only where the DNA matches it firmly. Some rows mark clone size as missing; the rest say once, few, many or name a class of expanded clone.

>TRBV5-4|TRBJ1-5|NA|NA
CASSLGEGGPYQPQHF
TGTGCCAGCAGCTTGGGTGAGGGGGGGCCTTATCAGCCCCAGCATTTT
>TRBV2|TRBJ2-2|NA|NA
CASSYANTGELFF
TGTGCCAGCAGTTACGCGAACACCGGGGAGCTGTTTTTT
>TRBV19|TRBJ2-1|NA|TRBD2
CASSIENYPGLAGGGYNEQFF
TGTGCCAGTAGTATAGAAAATTACCCAGGACTAGCGGGAGGGGGTTACAATGAGCAGTTCTTC
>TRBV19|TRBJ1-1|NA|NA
CASSIGKQGRTEAFF
TGTGCCAGTAGTATTGGGAAACAGGGTCGGACTGAAGCTTTCTTT
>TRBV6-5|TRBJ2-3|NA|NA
CASSTTVRTDTQYF
TGTGCCAGCAGTACGACAGTCCGTACAGATACGCAGTATTTT
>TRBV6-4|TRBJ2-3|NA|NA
CASSRGYSTDTQYF
TGTGCCAGCAGTCGTGGCTACAGCACAGATACGCAGTATTTT
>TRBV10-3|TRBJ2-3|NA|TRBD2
CAISAPTSGRATEQYF
TGTGCCATCAGTGCGCCTACTAGCGGGAGGGCAACGGAGCAGTATTTT
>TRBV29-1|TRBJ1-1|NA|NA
CSVWRDKQMVNTEAFF
TGCAGCGTTTGGAGGGACAAACAGATGGTGAACACTGAAGCTTTCTTT
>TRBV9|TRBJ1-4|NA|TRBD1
CASSGRSGTGGEKLFF
TGTGCCAGCAGCGGGCGCTCCGGGACAGGGGGTGAAAAACTGTTTTTT
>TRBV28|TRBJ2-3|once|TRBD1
CASSFGTGFTDTQYF
TGTGCCAGCAGTTTTGGGACAGGGTTCACAGATACGCAGTATTTT
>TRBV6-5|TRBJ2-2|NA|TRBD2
CASRGGAATGELFF
TGTGCCAGCAGGGGAGGGGCAGCCACCGGGGAGCTGTTTTTT
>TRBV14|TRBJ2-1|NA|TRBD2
CASSHQGLAGEDEQFF
TGTGCCAGCAGCCATCAAGGACTAGCGGGAGAGGATGAGCAGTTCTTC
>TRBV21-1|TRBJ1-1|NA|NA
CASSKALFVWGPNTEAFF
TGTGCCAGCAGCAAAGCGCTTTTTGTATGGGGACCGAACACTGAAGCTTTCTTT
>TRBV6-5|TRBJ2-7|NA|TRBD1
CASPRPGQGAYEQYF
TGTGCCAGCCCGAGACCGGGACAGGGGGCCTACGAGCAGTACTTC
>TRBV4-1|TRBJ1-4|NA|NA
CASSQDRAGEKLFF
TGCGCCAGCAGCCAAGACAGGGCGGGTGAAAAACTGTTTTTT
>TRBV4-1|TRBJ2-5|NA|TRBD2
CASSQRLAGGQETQYF
TGCGCCAGCAGCCAACGCCTAGCGGGGGGTCAAGAGACCCAGTACTTC
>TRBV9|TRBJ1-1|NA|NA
CASSVDPRNTEAFF
TGTGCCAGCAGCGTAGACCCGCGGAACACTGAAGCTTTCTTT
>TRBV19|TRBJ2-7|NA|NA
CASTTTGLSYEQYF
TGTGCCAGTACCACGACGGGGCTCTCCTACGAGCAGTACTTC
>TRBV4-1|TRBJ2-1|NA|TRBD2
CASSQDTGLAGVVSWPYNEQFF
TGCGCCAGCAGCCAAGACACGGGACTAGCGGGAGTGGTAAGTTGGCCCTACAATGAGCAGTTCTTC
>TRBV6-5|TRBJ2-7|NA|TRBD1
CASRGVGTGKNEQYF
TGTGCCAGCAGGGGCGTTGGGACAGGGAAGAACGAGCAGTACTTC
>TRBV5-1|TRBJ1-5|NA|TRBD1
CASSQQGLGGNQPQHF
TGCGCCAGCAGCCAACAGGGGCTTGGGGGCAATCAGCCCCAGCATTTT
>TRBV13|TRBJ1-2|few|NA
CASSRDGDYGYTF
TGTGCCAGCAGCAGAGACGGGGACTATGGCTACACCTTC
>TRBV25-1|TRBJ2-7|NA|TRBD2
CASRTSMAGEQYF
TGTGCCAGCAGGACTAGCATGGCCGGGGAGCAGTACTTC
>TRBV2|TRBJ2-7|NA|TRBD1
CASSEQGQGYEQYF
TGTGCCAGCAGTGAACAGGGACAGGGCTACGAGCAGTACTTC
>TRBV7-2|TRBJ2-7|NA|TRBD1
CASSLEGQPYEQYF
TGTGCCAGCAGCTTAGAGGGACAGCCCTACGAGCAGTACTTC
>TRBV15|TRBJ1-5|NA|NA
CATSREGRNQPQHF
TGTGCCACCAGCAGAGAGGGCAGGAATCAGCCCCAGCATTTT
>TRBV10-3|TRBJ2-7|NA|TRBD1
CAISESAGGEQYF
TGTGCCATCAGTGAGTCGGCAGGGGGAGAGCAGTACTTC
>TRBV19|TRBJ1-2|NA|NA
CASSPPPGGYTF
TGTGCCAGTAGCCCCCCGCCCGGTGGCTACACCTTC
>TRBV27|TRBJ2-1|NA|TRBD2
CASSSRLAGTYNEQFF
TGTGCCAGCAGTTCCCGACTAGCGGGGACCTACAATGAGCAGTTCTTC
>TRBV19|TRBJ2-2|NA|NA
CASRWGYTGELFF
TGTGCCAGTAGATGGGGGTACACCGGGGAGCTGTTTTTT
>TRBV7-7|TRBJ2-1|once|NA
CASSLDPEGYNEQFF
TGTGCCAGCAGCTTAGATCCGGAAGGCTACAATGAGCAGTTCTTC
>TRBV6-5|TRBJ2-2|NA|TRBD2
CASSYGRDGGELFF
TGTGCCAGCAGTTATGGGAGGGATGGCGGGGAGCTGTTTTTT
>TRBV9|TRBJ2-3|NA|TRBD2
CASSVGGSGSGTDTQYF
TGTGCCAGCAGCGTAGGGGGGAGCGGGAGTGGCACAGATACGCAGTATTTT
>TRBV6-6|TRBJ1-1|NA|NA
CASSQSPDRYTEAFF
TGTGCCAGCAGTCAGTCCCCCGACAGATACACTGAAGCTTTCTTT
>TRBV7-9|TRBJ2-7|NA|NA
CASSFGGGVYEQYF
TGTGCCAGCAGCTTTGGAGGGGGGGTTTACGAGCAGTACTTC
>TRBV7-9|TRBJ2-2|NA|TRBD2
CAIGSGLGGSGELFF
TGTGCCATCGGATCGGGACTAGGGGGTTCGGGGGAGCTGTTTTTT
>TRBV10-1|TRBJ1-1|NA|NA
CASRVMLSTEAFF
TGCGCCAGCAGGGTAATGCTGAGCACTGAAGCTTTCTTT
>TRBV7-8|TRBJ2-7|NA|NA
CASSRRQVSYEQYF
TGTGCCAGCAGCCGTAGACAGGTTTCCTACGAGCAGTACTTC
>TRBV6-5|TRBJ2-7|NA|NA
CASSQLGQREQYF
TGTGCCAGCAGTCAGCTGGGACAACGCGAGCAGTACTTC
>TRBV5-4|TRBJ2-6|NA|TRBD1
CASSLGGQGSSGANVLTF
TGTGCCAGCAGCTTGGGGGGACAGGGGAGCTCTGGGGCCAACGTCCTGACTTTC
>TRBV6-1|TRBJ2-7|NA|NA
CASSVGSSYEQYF
TGTGCCAGCAGTGTGGGGAGCTCCTACGAGCAGTACTTC
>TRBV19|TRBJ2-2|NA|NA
CASSNGFPGELFF
TGTGCCAGTAGTAATGGATTCCCCGGGGAGCTGTTTTTT
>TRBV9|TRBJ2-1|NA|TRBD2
CASSASGTSGTLSYNEQFF
TGTGCCAGCAGCGCGTCCGGGACTAGCGGGACCCTCTCCTACAATGAGCAGTTCTTC
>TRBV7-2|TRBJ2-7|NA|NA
CASSLPSSTYEQYF
TGTGCCAGCAGCTTACCATCCAGCACCTACGAGCAGTACTTC
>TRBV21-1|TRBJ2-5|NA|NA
CASSQRLAGFRETQYF
TGTGCCAGCAGCCAACGACTAGCGGGATTTAGGGAGACCCAGTACTTC
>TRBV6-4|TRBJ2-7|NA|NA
CASRSRDGSSYEQYF
TGTGCCAGCAGAAGCCGGGACGGGAGCTCCTACGAGCAGTACTTC
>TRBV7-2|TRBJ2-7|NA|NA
CASSLAASVGYEQYF
TGTGCCAGCAGCTTAGCGGCCTCAGTGGGGTACGAGCAGTACTTC
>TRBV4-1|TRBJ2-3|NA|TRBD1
CASSQVGTAHTDTQYF
TGCGCCAGCAGCCAAGTTGGGACAGCTCACACAGATACGCAGTATTTT